These T cell receptor beta chains were read from a single sample in a study of T cells expressing NK-cell markers. From its re-call of the 5' RACE reads, TCRdb lists each CDR3 protein once, without DNA. The sample has 550,000 or so distinct CDR3 sequences, and its top ten clones hold 3% to 4.5%. The sequencing sample was made of blood T cells: a sorted CD56 or NKG2C T cell subset, CD4+ or CD8+ T cells, or bulk PBMC T cells (not recorded which). Receptor source: a man younger than 35 in good health. CDR3s include the opening cysteine and the closing phenylalanine or tryptophan.

V,J,CDR3
TRBV6-5,TRBJ1-3,CASSYSFEGTTGNTIYF
TRBV28,TRBJ2-4,CASNTDREFSGQYF
TRBV5-6,TRBJ1-5,CASSLEGGTNSNQPQHF
TRBV12-3/TRBV12-4,TRBJ2-3,CASSLKREWGTQYF
TRBV5-1,TRBJ2-1,CASSLSVQQNNEQFF
TRBV12-3/TRBV12-4,TRBJ2-7,CASSLMQGLPLPGEQYF
TRBV29-1,TRBJ2-7,CSVVASESYEQYF
TRBV5-1,TRBJ1-4,CASRTEGFNEKLFF
TRBV6-5,TRBJ2-2,CASSYEASGYTGELFF
TRBV15,TRBJ2-3,CASAGGRATDTQYF
TRBV27,TRBJ2-1,CASSLSLSGPYNEQFF
TRBV15,TRBJ1-3,CATSMGGPGNTIYF
TRBV20-1,TRBJ1-1,CSRGEGKGTEAFF
TRBV20-1,TRBJ1-2,CSARDPGLQGSLGYTF
TRBV7-9,TRBJ2-2,CASRTGHTGELFF
TRBV15,TRBJ2-3,CATSTPSGAADTQYF
TRBV20-1,TRBJ2-7,CSASGQGVRDEQYF
TRBV12-3/TRBV12-4,TRBJ2-2,CASRSGIVTAGELFF
TRBV20-1,TRBJ1-4,CSARDGSGVGELFF
TRBV10-3,TRBJ2-3,CAISESGRDTQYF
TRBV28,TRBJ2-4,CASSQLENIQYF
TRBV20-1,TRBJ2-1,CSASVTSGRMGEQFF
TRBV7-9,TRBJ2-7,CASSLGRRDRTGEQYF
TRBV12-3/TRBV12-4,TRBJ2-7,CASSQRDHRDEQYF
TRBV7-9,TRBJ2-3,CASDPARGHTQYF
TRBV20-1,TRBJ2-1,CSAPRRGGGITNEQFF
TRBV12-3/TRBV12-4,TRBJ1-1,CASSLSQGAVTEAFF
TRBV27,TRBJ1-1,CASSLRPGLLTEAFF
TRBV6-5,TRBJ2-2,CASISLAGRELFF
TRBV2,TRBJ2-1,CAGLGQGYNEQFF
TRBV20-1,TRBJ1-6,CSARPRTGGYNSPLHF
TRBV20-1,TRBJ2-1,CSARAGLAEPYNEQFF
TRBV11-3,TRBJ1-2,CASSQRIPQDGPKGGYTF
TRBV5-1,TRBJ1-6,CASSRGTSVLHF
TRBV28,TRBJ2-1,CASSPGRLGPSLVHNEQFF
TRBV7-9,TRBJ1-6,CASSKPRGGNSPLHF
TRBV28,TRBJ2-5,CASSLFLPGDIQETQYF
TRBV6-2/TRBV6-3,TRBJ2-1,CASRNGAGGPFF
TRBV5-1,TRBJ2-7,CASSPVAFGQGYEQYF
TRBV7-6,TRBJ2-1,CASSFRSGISYNEQFF
TRBV6-1,TRBJ2-2,CASSGQGFGELFF
TRBV28,TRBJ2-2,CASAGGPRTGELFF
TRBV12-5,TRBJ2-1,CASGSRESLYNEQFF
TRBV2,TRBJ2-1,CASSEGQGKNEQFF
TRBV18,TRBJ1-5,CASSQRDRASNQPQHF
TRBV6-5,TRBJ1-4,CASRAGPNEKLFF
TRBV20-1,TRBJ2-3,CSARDLWGRTDTQYF
TRBV6-1,TRBJ1-5,CASRRDRESNQPQHF
TRBV12-3/TRBV12-4,TRBJ2-3,CASSLPPTRTQYF
TRBV5-1,TRBJ2-5,CASSGRAGVETQYF
TRBV20-1,TRBJ2-7,CSARDKDFSYEQYF
TRBV20-1,TRBJ2-7,CSAKIFSYEQYF
TRBV12-3/TRBV12-4,TRBJ2-3,CASSFPSGDKGDTQYF
TRBV6-1,TRBJ1-4,CASRRLRRPDEKLFF